This T cell receptor beta chain came from a study of blood T cell repertoires in COVID-19. Background on the study: Samples of COVID-19 (acute and convalescent) were obtained from the United States, Italy and Spain. Sample material is recorded as cDNA or gDNA derived from T cells, B-cell-depleted T cells, or PBMCs.

This clone was seen more than once but under ten times. V lost 4 bases and J lost 7, with 17 bases in between. Germline V lookup: CDR1 MNHEY, CDR2 SVGEGT. There are 16 residues in the CDR3. Original processing notes: It was from reference gene primer amplification that nucleated cell counts were estimated. Sequencing was performed with immunoSEQ multiplex PCR; in TCRdb, only in-frame clones are kept and a portion is missing. For V, J and clone size, that table is used; D and trimming come from the DNA. The top ten hold about a tenth of the sample, which has around 8,800 clones, less than 90% seen once.

The source is a man between 60 and 75 years old with acute or convalescent COVID-19. This rearrangement joins TRBV6-2 or TRBV6-3 to TRBJ1-6, with D unclear. Sample: peripheral blood. In DNA form, the CDR3 reads TGTGCCAGCAGTTCTGGCGGTTCCATCCGGAATTCACCCCTCCACTTT. Residues: CASSSGGSIRNSPLHF.